This T cell receptor beta chain appears in the sequencing data of a study of CD8+ T cells in alopecia areata. Across the study: Patients received oral tofacitinib, 5 to 10 mg twice daily, for moderate-to-severe alopecia areata. Tofacitinib therapy took 6 to 18 months; 6 months off drug came after. Study results and caveats: Lesional tissue from the scalp (especially in alopecia totalis/universalis) showed higher clonality than normal scalp.

The researchers isolated CD4+ and CD8+ T cells from PBMCs by sorting. cDNA prepared by RNA extraction and subsequent reverse transcription served as the template for sequencing. Clones were sequenced by immunoSEQ multiplex PCR, and TCRdb holds only the in-frame ones, with some missing. The table lists roughly 150,000 clones, 40% to 65% of them singletons. To note about this clone: Antigen: not known.

From germline, CDR1 is MNHEY and CDR2 SMNVEV (reference sequence). V was pared by 6 bases and J by 0 bases, with 18 bases between. CDR3 length equals 17 residues. Material: CD8+ T cells sorted from blood, obtained at week 0. The genes are TRBV27 and TRBJ2-1; the D gene is possibly TRBD2 (6 bases). The TCR comes from a human donor with alopecia areata. Here the CDR3 reads CASRLRAGRSSYNEQFF. The CDR3 DNA reads as TGTGCCAGCAGGCTCCGTGCGGGACGGAGCTCCTACAATGAGCAGTTCTTC.